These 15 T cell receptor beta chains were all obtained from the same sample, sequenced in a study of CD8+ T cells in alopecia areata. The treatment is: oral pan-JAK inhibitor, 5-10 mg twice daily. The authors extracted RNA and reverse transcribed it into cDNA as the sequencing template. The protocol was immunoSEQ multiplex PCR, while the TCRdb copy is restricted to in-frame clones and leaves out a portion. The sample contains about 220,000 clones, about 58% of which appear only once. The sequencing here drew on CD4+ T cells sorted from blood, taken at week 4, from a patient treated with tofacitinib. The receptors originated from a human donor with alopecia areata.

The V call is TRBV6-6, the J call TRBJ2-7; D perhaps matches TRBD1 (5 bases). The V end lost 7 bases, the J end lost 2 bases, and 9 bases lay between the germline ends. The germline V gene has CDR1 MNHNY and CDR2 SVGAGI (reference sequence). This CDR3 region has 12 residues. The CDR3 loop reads CASTTGTYEQYF. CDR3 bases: TGTGCCAGCACTACAGGTACCTACGAGCAGTACTTC.

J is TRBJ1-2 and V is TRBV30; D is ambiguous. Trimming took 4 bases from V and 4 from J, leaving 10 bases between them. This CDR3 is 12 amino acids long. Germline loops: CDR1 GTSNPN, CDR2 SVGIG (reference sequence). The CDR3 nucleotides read TGTGCCTGGATGTCACAGAGCTATGGCTACACCTTC. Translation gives CAWMSQSYGYTF.

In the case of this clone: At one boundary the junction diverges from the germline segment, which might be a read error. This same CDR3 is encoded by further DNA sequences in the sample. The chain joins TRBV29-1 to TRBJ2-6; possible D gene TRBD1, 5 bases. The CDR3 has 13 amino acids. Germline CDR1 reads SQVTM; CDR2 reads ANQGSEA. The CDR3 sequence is CSVPTAGANVLTF. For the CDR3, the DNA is TGCAGCGTTCCGACAGCTGGGGCTAACGTCCTGACTTTC.

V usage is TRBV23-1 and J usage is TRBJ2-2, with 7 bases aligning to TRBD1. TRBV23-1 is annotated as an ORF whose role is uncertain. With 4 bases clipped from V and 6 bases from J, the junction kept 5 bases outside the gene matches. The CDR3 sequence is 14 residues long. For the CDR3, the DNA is TGCGCCAGCAGTCTGACAGGGAAGCCCGGGGAGCTGTTTTTT. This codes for CASSLTGKPGELFF.

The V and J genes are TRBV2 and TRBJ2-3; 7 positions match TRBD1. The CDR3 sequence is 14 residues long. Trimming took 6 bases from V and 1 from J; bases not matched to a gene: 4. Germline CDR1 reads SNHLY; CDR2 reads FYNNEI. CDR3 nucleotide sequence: TGTGCCAGCAGCGATGGACAGGGCACAGATACGCAGTATTTT. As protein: CASSDGQGTDTQYF.

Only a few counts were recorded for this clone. The CDR3 region is CASSGEVESEAFF. The CDR3 DNA reads TGTGCCAGCAGTGGTGAGGTGGAATCTGAAGCTTTCTTT. This chain uses TRBV2 with TRBJ1-1; no clear D gene. V was pared by 4 bases and J by 6 bases, with 12 bases between. Germline values: CDR1 SNHLY, CDR2 FYNNEI. This CDR3 has 13 amino acids. The full variable domain, rest sourced from reference TRBV2 and TRBJ1-1, is EPEVTQTPSHQVTQMGQEVILRCVPISNHLYFYWYRQILGQKVEFLVSFYNNEISEKSEIFDDQFSVERPDGSNFTLKIRSTKLEDSAMYFCASSGEVESEAFFGQGTRLTVV.

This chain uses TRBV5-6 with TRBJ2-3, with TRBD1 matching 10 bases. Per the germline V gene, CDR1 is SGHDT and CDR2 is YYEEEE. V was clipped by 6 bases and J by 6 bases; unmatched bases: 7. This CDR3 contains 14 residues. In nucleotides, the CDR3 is TGTGCCAGCACCCTAAGACAGGGGGCGGATACGCAGTATTTT. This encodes CASTLRQGADTQYF.

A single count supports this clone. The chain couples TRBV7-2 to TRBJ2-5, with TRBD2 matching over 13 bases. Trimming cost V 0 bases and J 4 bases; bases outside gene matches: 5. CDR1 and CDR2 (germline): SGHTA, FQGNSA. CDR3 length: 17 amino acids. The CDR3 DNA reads TGTGCCAGCAGCTTAGCACTAGCGGGGGGGCATTCAGAGACCCAGTACTTC. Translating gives CASSLALAGGHSETQYF.

CDR3 residues: CASSSGTGNEAFF. The DNA for the CDR3 is TGTGCCAGCAGCTCGGGGACAGGGAATGAAGCTTTCTTT. The V and J genes are TRBV5-6 and TRBJ1-1; 9 bases agree with TRBD1. The CDR3 is 13 residues long. Trimming took 3 bases from V and 7 from J; bases not matched to a gene: 4. Germline assignment: CDR1 SGHDT and CDR2 YYEEEE.

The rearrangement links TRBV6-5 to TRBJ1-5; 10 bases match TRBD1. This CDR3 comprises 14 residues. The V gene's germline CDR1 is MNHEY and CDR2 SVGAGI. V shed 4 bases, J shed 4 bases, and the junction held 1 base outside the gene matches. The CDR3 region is CASSSGQGNQPQHF. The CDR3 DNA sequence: TGTGCCAGCAGTTCGGGACAGGGGAATCAGCCCCAGCATTTT.

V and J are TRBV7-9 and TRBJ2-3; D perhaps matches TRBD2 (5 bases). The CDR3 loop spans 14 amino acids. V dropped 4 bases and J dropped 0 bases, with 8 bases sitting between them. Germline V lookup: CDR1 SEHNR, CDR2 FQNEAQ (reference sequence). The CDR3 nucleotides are TGTGCCAGCAGCTCCACTAGAAGCACAGATACGCAGTATTTT. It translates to CASSSTRSTDTQYF.

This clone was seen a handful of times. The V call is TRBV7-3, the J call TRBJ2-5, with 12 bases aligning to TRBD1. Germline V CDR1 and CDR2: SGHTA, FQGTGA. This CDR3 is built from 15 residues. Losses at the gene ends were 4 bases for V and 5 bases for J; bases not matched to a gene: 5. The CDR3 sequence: CASSSGTGGPETQYF. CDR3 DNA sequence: TGTGCCAGCAGCTCCGGGACAGGGGGCCCGGAGACCCAGTACTTC.

The CDR3 protein is CASSVGGRRTGGRYEQYF. DNA for the CDR3: TGTGCCAGCAGCGTAGGAGGGCGCAGGACAGGGGGCAGGTACGAGCAGTACTTC. The chain carries TRBV9 and TRBJ2-7; TRBD1 aligns across 11 bases. The germline V gene has CDR1 SGDLS and CDR2 YYNGEE. V trimming: 0 bases; J trimming: 4 bases; junction bases outside the gene matches: 12. CDR3 length: 18 residues.

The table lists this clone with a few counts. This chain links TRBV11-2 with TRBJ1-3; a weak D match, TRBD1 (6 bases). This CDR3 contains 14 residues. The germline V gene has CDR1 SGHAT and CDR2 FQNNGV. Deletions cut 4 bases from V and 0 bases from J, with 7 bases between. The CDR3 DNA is TGTGCCAGCAGCTCGGGGGCCTCTGGAAACACCATATATTTT. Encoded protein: CASSSGASGNTIYF.

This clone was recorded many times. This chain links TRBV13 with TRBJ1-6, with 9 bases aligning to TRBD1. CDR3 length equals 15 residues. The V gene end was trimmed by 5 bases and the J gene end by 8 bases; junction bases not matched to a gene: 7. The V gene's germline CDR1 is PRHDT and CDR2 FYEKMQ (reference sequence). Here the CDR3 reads CASSTIRDRDSPLHF. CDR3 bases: TGTGCCAGCAGCACGATCCGGGACAGGGATTCACCCCTCCACTTT.